This T cell receptor beta chain derives from a study of T cell responses to AZD1222 COVID-19 vaccine. Study-wide points: Among those given AZD1222, only five or six were seropositive at baseline. Donors were chiefly white British, with a greater number of females, and clonal diversity was perhaps underestimated. Regions 160-218 and 743-854 held dominance among vaccine-associated CD4 TCRs, which spanned spike.

TCRdb's table, derived via immunoSEQ multiplex PCR, lists solely in-frame clones and lacks some. Of 150,000 to 200,000 clones listed, about 94% are singletons. The germline V gene has CDR1 LNHDA and CDR2 SQIVND (reference sequence). The ends were cut back, 1 base at V and 0 bases at J, with 7 bases in the middle. This CDR3 is built from 15 residues. Of note for this clone: The antigen remains unidentified.

The sequence was obtained from an adult in good health. The sequenced sample was peripheral blood, obtained on day 0 of AZD1222 vaccination. The chain has TRBV19 and TRBJ1-3; D gene ambiguous. The CDR3 bases are TGTGCCAGTAGTATAGGGGGTTTCTCTGGAAACACCATATATTTT. It encodes CASSIGGFSGNTIYF.